The next 22 T cell receptor beta chains were all read from a single sample in a study of T cell responses to AZD1222 COVID-19 vaccine. Profiling relied on immunoSEQ multiplex PCR, and the TCRdb table lists in-frame clones only, not all of them. Counted here are about 100,000 clones, around 87% occurring once; the ten biggest clones make up 15% to 20%. The sample in question was peripheral blood, obtained on day 0 of AZD1222 vaccination. Receptors originate from an adult in good health.

The chain links TRBV5-1 to TRBJ2-1; D not certain. Trimming pared 4 bases from V and 7 bases from J, leaving 24 bases between. The CDR3 has 17 residues. In germline, CDR1 is SGHRS, CDR2 YFSETQ. CDR3 nucleotide sequence: TGCGCCAGCAGCACCCGAACCGGGCCACCCCCGGGTAATGAGCAGTTCTTC. Translated: CASSTRTGPPPGNEQFF.

J is TRBJ1-2 and V is TRBV18; TRBD1 might be the D (6 bases). Germline CDR1 reads KGHSH; CDR2 reads LQKENI. There are 15 residues in the CDR3. V was pared by 2 bases and J by 8 bases, with 18 bases between. The CDR3 DNA reads TGTGCCAGCTCACCAGCGACGAGGGGGGAACGGGGCTACACCTTC. Translated, it gives CASSPATRGERGYTF.

The chain is built from TRBV29-1 and TRBJ2-5; 7 bases agree with TRBD1. Germline V gene lookup returns CDR1 SQVTM and CDR2 ANQGSEA. This CDR3 contains 13 residues. Losses at the gene ends were 7 bases for V and 3 bases for J; bases not matched to a gene: 8. The CDR3, as DNA: TGCAGCGCAACGACAGGGTGGAAAGAGACCCAGTACTTC. This sequence encodes CSATTGWKETQYF.

The CDR3 loop reads CASSPRTGGPGELFF. DNA of the CDR3: TGCGCCAGCAGCCCACGGACAGGGGGCCCCGGGGAGCTGTTTTTT. This chain links TRBV4-3 with TRBJ2-2; 11 bases fit TRBD1. Germline lookup yields CDR1 LGHNA and CDR2 YSLEER. The CDR3 totals 15 residues. V lost 4 bases and J lost 6; bases outside the gene matches: 4.

The J gene is TRBJ1-5, the V gene TRBV3-1 (or the pseudogene TRBV3-2); tentative D call: TRBD1 (5 bases). The CDR3 runs 14 residues. Looked up from germline, CDR1 is LGHDT and CDR2 is YNNKEL (reference sequence). V was clipped by 6 bases and J by 7 bases, with 16 bases between them. The CDR3 nucleotides read TGTGCCAGCAGTCCTCAGGGTGCCCTGCAGCCCCAGCATTTT. Residues: CASSPQGALQPQHF.

The rearrangement links TRBV3-1 (or the pseudogene TRBV3-2) to TRBJ1-1; D remains unclear. Germline V CDR1 and CDR2: LGHDT, YNNKEL (reference sequence). The CDR3 loop spans 14 amino acids. V was pared by 5 bases and J by 3 bases, with 13 bases between. The CDR3 sequence is CASSFRSGYTEAFF. CDR3 DNA sequence: TGTGCCAGCAGCTTCCGCAGTGGGTACACTGAAGCTTTCTTT.

The table lists this clone with a count of one. The V call is TRBV5-1, the J call TRBJ2-1; 10 nucleotides agree with TRBD1. CDR1 and CDR2 (germline): SGHRS, YFSETQ. The CDR3 extends over 14 amino acids. Losses at the gene ends were 3 bases for V and 8 bases for J; bases not matched to a gene: 5. For the CDR3, the DNA is TGCGCCAGCAGCTCGGGGACAGGGGCTGATGAGCAGTTCTTC. Its translation: CASSSGTGADEQFF.

The chain carries TRBV12-3 or TRBV12-4 and TRBJ2-7; no reliable D call. The CDR3 spans 12 residues. Trimming took 5 bases from V and 7 from J, leaving 12 bases between them. This CDR3 reads CASSPSTFEQYF. The CDR3 DNA follows: TGTGCCAGCAGTCCTAGTACGTTTGAGCAGTACTTC.

The chain carries TRBV12-5 and TRBJ1-1; 8 nucleotides agree with TRBD1. V trimming: 2 bases; J trimming: 1 base; junction bases outside the gene matches: 9. Germline V gene data show CDR1 as LGHNT and CDR2 as FRNRAP. CDR3 length: 17 residues. The CDR3 region is CASGLWQGALGNTEAFF. CDR3 nucleotides: TGTGCTAGTGGTTTGTGGCAGGGGGCGTTGGGGAACACTGAAGCTTTCTTT. Supplemented by reference TRBV12-5 and TRBJ1-1, the full variable domain reads DARVTQTPRHKVTEMGQEVTMRCQPILGHNTVFWYRQTMMQGLELLAYFRNRAPLDDSGMPKDRFSAEMPDATLATLKIQPSEPRDSAVYFCASGLWQGALGNTEAFFGQGTRLTVV.

The chain has TRBV7-8 and TRBJ1-4; the D is unclear. CDR1 is SGHVS, CDR2 FQNEAQ, per germline. This CDR3 has 13 amino acids. V shed 5 bases and J shed 2 bases, with 6 bases lying between them. The CDR3 loop reads CASSPRTNEKLFF. CDR3 DNA sequence: TGTGCCAGCAGCCCCCGGACTAATGAAAAACTGTTTTTT.

This chain links TRBV19 with TRBJ1-4; tentatively, D is TRBD1 (5 bases). The CDR3 is 15 residues long. Germline assignment: CDR1 LNHDA and CDR2 SQIVND (reference sequence). Trimming removed 7 bases from V and 5 bases from J, with 17 bases in between. CDR3 nucleotides: TGTGCCAGTACCCCCTTTAGAAGACAGAATGAAAAACTGTTTTTT. Translated: CASTPFRRQNEKLFF. The full variable domain, completed using reference TRBV19 and TRBJ1-4, is DGGITQSPKYLFRKEGQNVTLSCEQNLNHDAMYWYRQDPGQGLRLIYYSQIVNDFQKGDIAEGYSVSREKKESFPLTVTSAQKNPTAFYLCASTPFRRQNEKLFFGSGTQLSVL.

The chain has TRBV5-8 and TRBJ1-2, with a weak D call TRBD1 (6 bases). The V end lost 0 bases, the J end lost 3 bases, and 12 bases lay between the germline ends. Germline V gene sequence: CDR1 SGHTS, CDR2 YDEGEE. There are 15 residues in the CDR3. The CDR3 DNA reads TGTGCCAGCAGCTTGGTTGGGGGCGCGGACTATGGCTACACCTTC. It is translated as CASSLVGGADYGYTF.

Written as DNA, the CDR3 is TGTGCCAGCGAGCGTCGGACAGGAAACAATGAGCAGTTCTTC. It yields the protein CASERRTGNNEQFF. The genes are TRBV2 and TRBJ2-1; TRBD1 matches 7 bases. CDR3 length: 14 amino acids. The germline V gene has CDR1 SNHLY and CDR2 FYNNEI. Trimming at V came to 8 bases and at J to 5 bases, leaving 9 bases not matched to a gene.

The CDR3 region is CSVVGQGDTEAFF. CDR3 in DNA: TGCAGCGTTGTTGGGCAGGGAGACACTGAAGCTTTCTTT. The chain uses TRBV29-1 and TRBJ1-1; D may be TRBD1 (5 bases). CDR3 length: 13 amino acids. The germline V and J ends were trimmed by 4 bases and 3 bases, with 12 bases remaining between them. The germline gives CDR1 SQVTM, CDR2 ANQGSEA.

The rearrangement uses TRBV6-1 and TRBJ1-1; possible D gene TRBD1, 6 bases. The CDR3 is made up of 12 amino acids. Looked up from germline, CDR1 is MNHNS and CDR2 is SASEGT. V lost 1 base and J 8 bases, leaving 8 bases between the germline ends. The chain's CDR3 is CASSEVGGEAFF. The CDR3 DNA reads TGTGCCAGCAGTGAAGTGGGGGGCGAAGCTTTCTTT.

The chain's CDR3 is CASSHPFSTSSGNTIYF. The DNA of the CDR3 is TGCGCCAGCAGCCACCCATTCTCCACGAGCTCTGGAAACACCATATATTTT. The chain is built from TRBV4-1 and TRBJ1-3; D gene unclear. Germline CDR1 is MGHRA and CDR2 is YSYEKL. Trimming left V 3 bases short and J 0 bases short, with 15 bases between. CDR3 length: 17 residues.

V and J are TRBV6-5 and TRBJ2-6, with D tentatively TRBD2 (5 bases). Germline assignment: CDR1 MNHEY and CDR2 SVGAGI. This CDR3 is 14 amino acids long. V was pared by 8 bases and J by 0 bases, with 8 bases between. The CDR3 loop reads CASLEGSGANVLTF. CDR3 bases: TGTGCCAGCCTCGAGGGCTCTGGGGCCAACGTCCTGACTTTC.

The rearrangement joins TRBV11-2 to TRBJ2-2, with 9 bases lining up with TRBD2. CDR3 length equals 16 residues. Germline V gene lookup returns CDR1 SGHAT and CDR2 FQNNGV. The ends lost 5 bases at V and 1 base at J; junction bases unmatched: 5. Here the CDR3 reads CASSPRTSVNTGELFF. The CDR3 region has the DNA TGTGCCAGCAGCCCAAGGACTAGCGTGAACACCGGGGAGCTGTTTTTT.

V is TRBV9 and J is TRBJ1-5; D uncertain. CDR1 and CDR2 from the germline V gene are SGDLS and YYNGEE. The CDR3 spans 17 residues. V was trimmed by 0 bases and J by 1 base, leaving 14 bases between them. CDR3 protein: CASSVARDRQSNQPQHF. The CDR3 coding sequence is TGTGCCAGCAGCGTAGCTCGGGATCGGCAGAGCAATCAGCCCCAGCATTTT.

The rearrangement links TRBV2 to TRBJ2-7, with TRBD2 as a possible D gene (5 bases). The germline V gene encodes CDR1 SNHLY and CDR2 FYNNEI. V gave up 6 bases and J gave up 2 bases, with 20 bases separating them. This CDR3 is 16 amino acids long. The CDR3 nucleotides read TGTGCCAGCAGCGAATTCTTAGCGTCGAGGACCTACGAGCAGTACTTC. It specifies CASSEFLASRTYEQYF. Combining the CDR3 with reference TRBV2 and TRBJ2-7 gives the whole variable domain EPEVTQTPSHQVTQMGQEVILRCVPISNHLYFYWYRQILGQKVEFLVSFYNNEISEKSEIFDDQFSVERPDGSNFTLKIRSTKLEDSAMYFCASSEFLASRTYEQYFGPGTRLTVT.

The count of this clone is one. The chain links TRBV11-3 to TRBJ1-2, with D unclear. The CDR3 runs 13 residues. The V gene lost 1 base and the J gene lost 7 bases, with 10 bases spanning the gap. In germline, CDR1 is SGHNT, CDR2 YENEEA. CDR3 DNA sequence: TGTGCCAGCAGCTTAGGCCCCGTGAGTGGCTACACCTTC. The encoded protein is CASSLGPVSGYTF.

This rearrangement joins TRBV5-6 to TRBJ1-1; the match to TRBD1 covers 9 bases. This CDR3 has 15 amino acids. The ends lost 3 bases at V and 5 bases at J; junction bases unmatched: 8. CDR1 SGHDT and CDR2 YYEEEE come from the germline V gene. CDR3 DNA sequence: TGTGCCAGCAGCTCCCTCGGGACAGGGTGGACTGAAGCTTTCTTT. Translation: CASSSLGTGWTEAFF.